The T cell receptor (beta chain) described here comes from a study of naive and memory T cell subsets. The CDR3 consists of 15 residues. The ends lost 3 bases at V and 0 bases at J; junction bases unmatched: 4. Germline V gene sequence: CDR1 MNHEY, CDR2 SMNVEV (reference sequence). For this clonotype: No antigen is known for it.

Both TRBC1 and TRBC2 were covered by a beta constant-region primer of two equimolar oligonucleotides. The ligated cDNA underwent four PCR rounds using SP2 and nested alpha and beta constant-region primers. One entry per CDR3 protein results from TCRdb running MiXCR on the UMI-ligation and nested PCR reads. The sample includes under 150,000 distinct CDR3 sequences, under 25% of them seen just once. Sequential positive selection took CD4 T cells first, then CD8 T cells. General study findings and limits: Clonotypes here are unpaired alpha or beta chain sequences. In CD4 and CD8 cells, diversity dropped from naive through EMRA. No ground truth validated the naive and memory repertoire findings. A few larger clonotypes appeared in naive repertoires, especially CD8, possibly memory cells re-expressing CD45RA.

Sequencing was done on a sample of naive CD8+ T cells from blood. The TCR sequence derives from a human donor in good health. The rearrangement links TRBV27 to TRBJ2-7; 8 nucleotides match TRBD1. CDR3 protein: CASSFGQGASYEQYF. DNA for the CDR3: TGTGCCAGCAGTTTCGGGCAGGGGGCCTCCTACGAGCAGTACTTC.